This TCR beta chain is drawn from a study of cytomegalovirus exposure and HLA in healthy donors. Study context: Most donors, just over 80% of over 350 genotyped, fell in the Caucasian-associated ancestry cluster.

General study results and limits: Altogether, more than 150 TCR beta chains were recorded as cytomegalovirus-associated. It was reportedly the case that the classifier diagnosed cytomegalovirus status with high specificity and sensitivity.

Primers: 60 Vbeta forward and 13 Jbeta reverse. Clones were sequenced by immunoSEQ multiplex PCR, and TCRdb holds only the in-frame ones, with some missing. The repertoire has about 180,000 clones, 79% of them found once; the top ten carry about 0.72%. Each donor was healthy, and each was a bone marrow donor. The CDR3 sequence is 16 residues long. The germline V gene has CDR1 MNHNS and CDR2 SASEGT. J gave up 9 bases and V 1 base, and 7 bases lay outside the gene matches. As to this clone: The antigen is not known.

The receptor comes from a woman aged 35 to 49 in good health and CMV-seronegative. Material: PBMCs. The chain has TRBV6-1 and TRBJ2-1; 12 bases map to TRBD2. CDR3 bases: TGTGCCAGCAGTGAAGGGGCTAGCGGGAGGGGCACTGAGCAGTTCTTC. As protein: CASSEGASGRGTEQFF.